The rows below give T cell receptor beta chains drawn from one sample of a study of T cell repertoires in ileal Crohn's disease. TCRdb's table, derived via immunoSEQ multiplex PCR, lists solely in-frame clones and lacks some. The table includes about 62,000 clones, roughly nine tenths detected once. The sample consisted of ileal tissue. These receptors were taken from an adult with Crohn's disease. Both conserved end residues are part of each CDR3. The D gene is left open where the match is weak. Rows may omit the clone size; those that give it use once, few, many or a size class.

TRBV11-3	TRBJ1-1	TRBD1	NA	TGTGCCAGCAGCAAAGGGACAGGGTTGACTGAAGCTTTCTTT	CASSKGTGLTEAFF
TRBV2	TRBJ1-1	NA	NA	TGTGCCAGCAGCGCAACAGTTGAAGCTTTCTTT	CASSATVEAFF
TRBV6-5	TRBJ1-5	NA	NA	TGTGCCAGCCGAACAGCCTTCAATCAGCCCCAGCATTTT	CASRTAFNQPQHF
TRBV6-5	TRBJ1-6	TRBD1	many	TGTGCCAGCAGGGACAGGGACATTTCGCCCCTCCACTTT	CASRDRDISPLHF
TRBV19	TRBJ1-5	TRBD1	NA	TGTGCCAGTAGTCGTACCGGGACAGGGGGGAATCAGCCCCAGCATTTT	CASSRTGTGGNQPQHF
TRBV5-4	TRBJ2-6	TRBD1	NA	TGTGCCAGCAGCTCACAGGGGGGCCCTGGGGCCAACGTCCTGACTTTC	CASSSQGGPGANVLTF
TRBV2	TRBJ2-6	NA	NA	TGTGCCAGCAGTCCGAACCGACAGGGGGCCAACGTCCTGACTTTC	CASSPNRQGANVLTF
TRBV5-1	TRBJ1-5	NA	NA	TGCGCCAGCAGAGACAGTGTCAGCAATCAGCCCCAGCATTTT	CASRDSVSNQPQHF
TRBV2	TRBJ2-2	NA	NA	TGTGCCAGCAGTGAATTCCTCTCGGGAGCGAACACCGGGGAGCTGTTTTTT	CASSEFLSGANTGELFF
TRBV2	TRBJ1-5	NA	NA	TGTGCCAGCAGTGCAGGTCGCCAGCCCCAGCATTTT	CASSAGRQPQHF
TRBV18	TRBJ1-2	NA	NA	TGTGCCAGCTCACCACCGCAGTCTGGAGGACGGTATGGCTACACCTTC	CASSPPQSGGRYGYTF
TRBV7-9	TRBJ2-1	TRBD2	NA	TGTGCCAGCAGCCACGGGGGGATAAACAATGAGCAGTTCTTC	CASSHGGINNEQFF
TRBV7-2	TRBJ2-1	TRBD2	NA	TGTGCCAGCAGATTTGGGGGGACTAATTACAATGAGCAGTTCTTC	CASRFGGTNYNEQFF
TRBV4-2	TRBJ1-2	NA	NA	TGTGCCAGCAGCCAAGCTCCAGGTGATGGCTACACCTTC	CASSQAPGDGYTF
TRBV11-3	TRBJ2-2	NA	NA	TGTGCCAGCAGCTTATCGTCCCTAACCGGGGAGCTGTTTTTT	CASSLSSLTGELFF
TRBV18	TRBJ1-5	TRBD1	NA	TGTGCCAGCTCACCCAACCCCGGACAGGGAGCGAGTCAGCCCCAGCATTTT	CASSPNPGQGASQPQHF
TRBV7-3	TRBJ1-2	TRBD1	NA	TGTGCCAGCAGCTTAACGGGGACAGGGGACTATGGCTACACCTTC	CASSLTGTGDYGYTF
TRBV5-1	TRBJ1-1	NA	NA	TGCGCCAGCAGACGGGACAAGAACACTGAAGCTTTCTTT	CASRRDKNTEAFF
TRBV6-4	TRBJ1-5	NA	once	TGTGCCAGCAGTGAGCGATTTAGCAATCAGCCCCAGCATTTT	CASSERFSNQPQHF
TRBV19	TRBJ2-7	TRBD2	once	TGTGCCAGTAGTTCCCCTCTAGCGGGAGTACAAGGGAGCTCCTACGAGCAGTACTTC	CASSSPLAGVQGSSYEQYF
TRBV11-2	TRBJ1-5	TRBD1	NA	TGTGCCAGCAGCGCGGGACAGGGGGCGCGAGCACAGCCCCAGCATTTT	CASSAGQGARAQPQHF
TRBV5-1	TRBJ1-2	NA	NA	TGCGCCAGCAGCTTGGTCGTTGGCAGGGTATTTTCAGGCGGCTACACCTTC	CASSLVVGRVFSGGYTF
TRBV29-1	TRBJ2-1	TRBD2	NA	TGCAGCGTTCTATCCCGCCCTAGCGGGAGGAATGAGCAGTTCTTC	CSVLSRPSGRNEQFF
TRBV4-1	TRBJ1-4	NA	NA	TGCGCCAGCAGCCAAGATTATTCCAGCGGTCATGAAAAACTGTTTTTT	CASSQDYSSGHEKLFF